This passage covers 8 T cell receptor beta chains from one sample sequenced in a study of blood T cell repertoires in COVID-19. Only in-frame clones appear in the TCRdb table, and some are missing; sequencing was by immunoSEQ multiplex PCR. Altogether 150,000 to 200,000 clones are present, approximately 81% being singletons, with the ten largest covering about 20%. Input material: peripheral blood. All receptors come from a person aged 65-85 years with COVID-19, enrolled during active disease.

The chain carries TRBV21-1 and TRBJ1-3; TRBD1 reflects the table's D call only, with no check against the DNA. TRBV21-1 is a pseudogene locus. This CDR3 has 20 amino acids. CDR3 coding DNA: TGTGCCAGCAGCATAAGACCCGACAGGGTCGTACCGTTCTCTGGAAACACCATATATTTT. This gives the protein CASSIRPDRVVPFSGNTIYF.

The chain uses TRBV19 and TRBJ1-2; maybe TRBD1 (6 bases). The CDR3 runs to 14 residues. The germline gives CDR1 LNHDA, CDR2 SQIVND (reference sequence). The V end was cut by 6 bases, the J end by 6 bases, with 17 bases between. Written as DNA, the CDR3 is TGTGCCAGTAGCGGACAGCCGACTTTAGATGGCTACACCTTC. Translated, it gives CASSGQPTLDGYTF. Using reference TRBV19 and TRBJ1-2 for the parts outside the CDR3, the full variable domain is DGGITQSPKYLFRKEGQNVTLSCEQNLNHDAMYWYRQDPGQGLRLIYYSQIVNDFQKGDIAEGYSVSREKKESFPLTVTSAQKNPTAFYLCASSGQPTLDGYTFGSGTRLTVV.

This clone was seen just once. The chain carries TRBV19 and TRBJ1-2, with 8 bases aligning to TRBD1. V was clipped by 10 bases and J by 4 bases; unmatched bases: 5. The germline V gene encodes CDR1 LNHDA and CDR2 SQIVND (reference sequence). This CDR3 is 12 amino acids long. This CDR3 reads CATKTGGYGYTF. CDR3 bases: TGTGCCACCAAAACAGGGGGCTATGGCTACACCTTC.

This chain links TRBV13 with TRBJ2-7, with 12 bases aligning to TRBD2. The J segment lost 8 bases and the V segment lost 4 bases, leaving 6 bases of the junction unmatched. Germline CDR1 PRHDT, CDR2 FYEKMQ (reference sequence). The CDR3 covers 14 residues. The CDR3 nucleotides read TGTGCCAGCAGCTCCGGACTAGCGGGGATTAAGCAGTACTTC. Residues: CASSSGLAGIKQYF.

The chain uses TRBV7-2 and TRBJ1-6; no reliable D call. V gave up 5 bases and J gave up 4 bases, with 18 bases separating them. The CDR3 consists of 17 residues. Per germline, CDR1 SGHTA and CDR2 FQGNSA. CDR3 DNA: TGTGCCAGCAGCCCCCCCAGGTCGGCTAAGTATAATTCACCCCTCCACTTT. Translated, it gives CASSPPRSAKYNSPLHF.

The J gene is TRBJ2-7, the V gene TRBV6-5, with 10 bases matching TRBD1. There are 14 residues in the CDR3. V gave up 7 bases and J gave up 2 bases; unmatched junction bases: 5. Germline V gene sequence: CDR1 MNHEY, CDR2 SVGAGI. The CDR3, as DNA: TGTGCCAGCACCGGGACAGGGGTTCCCTACGAGCAGTACTTC. Protein product: CASTGTGVPYEQYF.

V usage is TRBV7-9 and J usage is TRBJ2-5, with 7 bases that match TRBD2. V gave up 5 bases and J gave up 0 bases; unmatched junction bases: 6. Germline V gene lookup returns CDR1 SEHNR and CDR2 FQNEAQ (reference sequence). The CDR3 contains 15 residues. This CDR3 is CASSIRLANQETQYF. The CDR3 DNA sequence: TGTGCCAGCAGCATAAGACTAGCCAACCAAGAGACCCAGTACTTC.

The chain couples TRBV6-5 to TRBJ1-4; the match to TRBD1 covers 7 bases. CDR3 length: 15 amino acids. J lost 0 bases, V lost 7 bases, and 5 bases had no gene match. Germline CDR1 reads MNHEY; CDR2 reads SVGAGI. CDR3 amino acids: CASIGGRATNEKLFF. CDR3 coding DNA: TGTGCCAGCATAGGGGGCAGAGCAACTAATGAAAAACTGTTTTTT.